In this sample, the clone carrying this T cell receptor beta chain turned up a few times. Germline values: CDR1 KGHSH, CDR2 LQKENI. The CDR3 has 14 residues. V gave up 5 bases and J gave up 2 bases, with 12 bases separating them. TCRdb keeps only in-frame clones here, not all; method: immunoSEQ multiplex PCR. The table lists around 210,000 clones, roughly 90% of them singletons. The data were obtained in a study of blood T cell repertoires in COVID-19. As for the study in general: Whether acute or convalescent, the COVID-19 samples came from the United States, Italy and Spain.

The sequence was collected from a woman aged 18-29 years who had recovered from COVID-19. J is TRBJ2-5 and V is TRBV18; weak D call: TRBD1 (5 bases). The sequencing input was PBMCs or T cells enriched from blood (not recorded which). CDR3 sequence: CASSTDSTQETQYF. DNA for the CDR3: TGTGCCAGCTCAACTGACAGCACTCAAGAGACCCAGTACTTC.